This TCR beta chain originates from a study of cytomegalovirus exposure and HLA in healthy donors. The assay was immunoSEQ multiplex PCR, and TCRdb's table has in-frame clones only and misses some. The profile shows some 90,000 clones, about 90% of them singletons. Whole-study findings and limits: Specific recognition of CMV antigens was confirmed in vitro for a few chains (all CMV-associated). Diagnosis of cytomegalovirus status made by the classifier reportedly showed high specificity and sensitivity.

Trimming shortened V by 8 bases and J by 1 base, and 11 bases separated the two germline ends. The germline CDR1 and CDR2 sequences are MNHEY and SVGAGI. There are 13 residues in the CDR3. Comment on this clone: Its antigen is unknown.

Material for sequencing was PBMCs. This receptor was taken from a man between 18 and 35 years old in good health and CMV-seropositive. The J gene is TRBJ1-2, the V gene TRBV6-5, with no clear D. For the CDR3, the DNA is TGTGCCAGCTGGCGGCCGCATAACTATGGCTACACCTTC. This sequence encodes CASWRPHNYGYTF.